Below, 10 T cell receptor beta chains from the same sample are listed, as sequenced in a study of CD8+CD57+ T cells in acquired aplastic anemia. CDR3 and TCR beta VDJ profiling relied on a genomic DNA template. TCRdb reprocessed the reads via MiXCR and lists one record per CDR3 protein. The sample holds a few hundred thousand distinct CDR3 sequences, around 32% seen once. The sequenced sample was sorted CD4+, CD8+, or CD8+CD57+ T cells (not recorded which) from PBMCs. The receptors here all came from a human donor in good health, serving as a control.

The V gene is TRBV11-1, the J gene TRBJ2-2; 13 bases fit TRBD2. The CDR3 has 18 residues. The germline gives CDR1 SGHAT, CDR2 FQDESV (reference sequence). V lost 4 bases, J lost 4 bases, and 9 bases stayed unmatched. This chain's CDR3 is CASSSRGLAGSRTGELFF. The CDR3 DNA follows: TGTGCCAGCAGCTCGAGGGGACTAGCGGGATCGCGCACCGGGGAGCTGTTTTTT.

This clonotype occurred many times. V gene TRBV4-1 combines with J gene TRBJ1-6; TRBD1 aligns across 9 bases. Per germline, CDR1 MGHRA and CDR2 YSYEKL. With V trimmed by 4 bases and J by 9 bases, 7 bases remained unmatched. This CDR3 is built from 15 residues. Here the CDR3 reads CASSPLQGAGSPLHF. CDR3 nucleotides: TGCGCCAGCAGCCCGTTACAGGGGGCAGGTTCACCCCTCCACTTT.

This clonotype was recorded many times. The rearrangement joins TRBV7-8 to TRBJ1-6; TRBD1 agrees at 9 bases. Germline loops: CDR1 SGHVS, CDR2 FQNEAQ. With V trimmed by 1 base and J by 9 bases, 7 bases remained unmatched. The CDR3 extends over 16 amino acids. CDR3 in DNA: TGTGCCAGCAGCTTAGATTGGGGACAGGGAGTTTCACCCCTCCACTTT. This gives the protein CASSLDWGQGVSPLHF.

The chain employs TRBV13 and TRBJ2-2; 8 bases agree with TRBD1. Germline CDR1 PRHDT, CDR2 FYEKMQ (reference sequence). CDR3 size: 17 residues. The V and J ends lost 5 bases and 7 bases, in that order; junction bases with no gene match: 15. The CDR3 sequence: CASSPRRKSGQGGELFF. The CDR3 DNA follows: TGTGCCAGCAGCCCGCGAAGAAAATCCGGACAGGGCGGGGAGCTGTTTTTT. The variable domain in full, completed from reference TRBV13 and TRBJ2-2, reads AAGVIQSPRHLIKEKRETATLKCYPIPRHDTVYWYQQGPGQDPQFLISFYEKMQSDKGSIPDRFSAQQFSDYHSELNMSSLELGDSALYFCASSPRRKSGQGGELFFGEGSRLTVL.

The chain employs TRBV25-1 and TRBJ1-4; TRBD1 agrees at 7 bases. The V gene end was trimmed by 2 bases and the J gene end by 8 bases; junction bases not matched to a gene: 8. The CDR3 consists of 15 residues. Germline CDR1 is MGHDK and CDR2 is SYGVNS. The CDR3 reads CASSERQGGGEKLFF. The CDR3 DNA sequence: TGTGCCAGCAGTGAAAGACAGGGAGGAGGCGAAAAACTGTTTTTT.

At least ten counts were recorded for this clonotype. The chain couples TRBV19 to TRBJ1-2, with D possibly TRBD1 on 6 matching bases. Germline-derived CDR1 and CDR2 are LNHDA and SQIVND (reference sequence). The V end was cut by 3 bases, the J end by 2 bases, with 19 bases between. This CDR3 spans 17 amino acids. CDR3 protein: CASSIFPTGSGNYGYTF. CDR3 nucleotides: TGTGCCAGTAGTATCTTTCCCACAGGGAGCGGCAACTATGGCTACACCTTC.

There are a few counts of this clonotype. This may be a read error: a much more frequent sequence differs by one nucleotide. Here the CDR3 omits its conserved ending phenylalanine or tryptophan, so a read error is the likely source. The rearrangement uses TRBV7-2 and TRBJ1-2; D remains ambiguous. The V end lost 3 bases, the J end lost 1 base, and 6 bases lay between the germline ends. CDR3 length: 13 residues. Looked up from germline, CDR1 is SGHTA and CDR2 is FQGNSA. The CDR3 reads CASSFQVNYGYTS. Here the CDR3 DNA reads TGTGCCAGCAGCTTTCAGGTTAACTATGGCTACACCTCC.

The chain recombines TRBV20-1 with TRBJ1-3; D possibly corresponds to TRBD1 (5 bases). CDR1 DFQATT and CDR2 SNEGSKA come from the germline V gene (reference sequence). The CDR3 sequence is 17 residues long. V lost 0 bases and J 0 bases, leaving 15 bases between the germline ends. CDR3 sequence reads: CSARDRAGSTSGNTIYF. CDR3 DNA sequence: TGCAGTGCTAGAGATAGGGCAGGGAGCACCTCTGGAAACACCATATATTTT.

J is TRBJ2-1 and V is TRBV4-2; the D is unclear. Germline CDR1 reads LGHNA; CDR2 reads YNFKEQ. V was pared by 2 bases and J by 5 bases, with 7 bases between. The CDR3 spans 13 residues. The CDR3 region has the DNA TGTGCCAGCAGCCAAACCCCAGACAATGAGCAGTTCTTC. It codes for CASSQTPDNEQFF.

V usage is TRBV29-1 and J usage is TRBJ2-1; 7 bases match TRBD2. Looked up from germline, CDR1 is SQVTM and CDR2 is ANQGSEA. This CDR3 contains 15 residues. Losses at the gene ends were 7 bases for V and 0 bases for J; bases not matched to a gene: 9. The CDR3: CSAVQRGDSYNEQFF. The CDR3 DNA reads TGCAGCGCTGTTCAGCGGGGCGACTCCTACAATGAGCAGTTCTTC.